One T cell receptor (beta chain) is described in this entry. This entry belongs to a study of technical replicates of blood from a handful of donors. The trim removed 1 base at V and 10 bases at J, leaving 12 bases unmatched. The CDR3 loop spans 16 amino acids. Germline V CDR1 and CDR2: SGHVS, FQNEAQ. Clones were read by immunoSEQ multiplex PCR, and TCRdb kept only the in-frame ones, dropping some. The sample lists 12,000 or so clones, 65% to 85% occurring once. V gene TRBV7-8 combines with J gene TRBJ2-1; 8 nucleotides align to TRBD2. The sample taken for sequencing was PBMCs. This sequence originates from a human donor in good health. This chain's CDR3 is CASSLVGAGGLEEQFF. The CDR3 nucleotides are TGTGCCAGCAGCTTAGTAGGGGCGGGAGGTTTGGAGGAGCAGTTCTTC.